A single T cell receptor beta chain is shown here with its context. The data originate from a study of cytomegalovirus exposure and HLA in healthy donors. The CDR3 extends over 14 amino acids. Germline trimming cut 7 bases from V and 2 bases from J; bases unmatched to any gene: 4. The germline V gene encodes CDR1 LNHDA and CDR2 SQIVND (reference sequence). In the PCR, 60 Vbeta and 13 Jbeta primers were used. Generated by immunoSEQ multiplex PCR, the TCRdb table keeps only in-frame clones and is missing some. The table shows some 110,000 clones, with 70% to 80% occurring only once. The rearrangement links TRBV19 to TRBJ2-3; 9 nucleotides line up with TRBD2. Sequenced input: PBMCs. This sequence originates from a man aged 35-49 years in good health and CMV-seronegative. CDR3 residues: CASTRGGFTDTQYF. DNA for the CDR3: TGTGCCAGTACGCGGGGGGGCTTCACAGATACGCAGTATTTT. Looking up the rest from reference TRBV19 and TRBJ2-3 gives the full variable domain: DGGITQSPKYLFRKEGQNVTLSCEQNLNHDAMYWYRQDPGQGLRLIYYSQIVNDFQKGDIAEGYSVSREKKESFPLTVTSAQKNPTAFYLCASTRGGFTDTQYFGPGTRLTVL.